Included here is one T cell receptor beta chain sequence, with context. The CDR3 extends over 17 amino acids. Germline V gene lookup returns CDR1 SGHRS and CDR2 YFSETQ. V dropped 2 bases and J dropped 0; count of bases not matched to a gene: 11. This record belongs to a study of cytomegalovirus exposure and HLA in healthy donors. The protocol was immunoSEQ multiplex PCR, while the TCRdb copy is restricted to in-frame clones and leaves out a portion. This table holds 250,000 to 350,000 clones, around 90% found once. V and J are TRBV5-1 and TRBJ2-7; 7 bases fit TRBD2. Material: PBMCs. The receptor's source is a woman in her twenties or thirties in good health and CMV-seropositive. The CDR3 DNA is TGCGCCAGCAGCTTCGGACTTGGGGGGGGACCCTCCTACGAGCAGTACTTC. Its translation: CASSFGLGGGPSYEQYF.